This T cell receptor (beta chain) is drawn from a study of regulatory T cells in long-lasting Graves disease. This CDR3 spans 15 amino acids. After removal of 11 bases from V and 8 bases from J, the junction contained 20 bases not matched to a gene. The time point here: newly diagnosed GD, antithyroid drugs for less than 3 months. PBMCs were the source of the RNA used for TCR sequencing. CDR3 regions were amplified by Arm-PCR using iRepertoire HTBI primers to build TCR beta libraries. Via MiXCR, TCRdb re-called the multiplex PCR reads, giving one row per CDR3 protein. The table includes 550,000 or so distinct CDR3 sequences, 12% detected once. This clonotype was counted a few times. Given a much more abundant clone one base away, this may be a read error. The same data also contributed to another study, on T cells in Graves' hyperthyroidism and ophthalmopathy. As reported in that work: From stable hyperthyroidism, ophthalmopathy was separated by a 13 V-J model.

Here the sequenced sample was peripheral blood mononuclear cells (PBMCs), taken at new diagnosis, from a patient treated with antithyroid drugs. This rearrangement joins TRBV12-3 or TRBV12-4 to TRBJ1-2; 7 bases map to TRBD1. The source of this sequence is a woman aged 25-40 years with Graves disease. As DNA, the CDR3 is TGTGCCGTCCCGTCTGAGGGACAGAAGCCCGGGGGCTACACCTTC. Translating it yields CAVPSEGQKPGGYTF.